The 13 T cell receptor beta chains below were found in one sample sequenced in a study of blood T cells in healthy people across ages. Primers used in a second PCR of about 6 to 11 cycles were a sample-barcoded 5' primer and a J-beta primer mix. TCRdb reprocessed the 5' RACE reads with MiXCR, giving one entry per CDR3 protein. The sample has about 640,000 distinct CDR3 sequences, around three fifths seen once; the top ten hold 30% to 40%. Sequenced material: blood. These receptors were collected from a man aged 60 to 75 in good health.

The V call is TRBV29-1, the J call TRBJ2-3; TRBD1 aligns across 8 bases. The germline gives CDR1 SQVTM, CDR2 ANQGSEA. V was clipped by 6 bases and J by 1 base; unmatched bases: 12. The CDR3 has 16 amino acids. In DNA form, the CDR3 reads TGCAGCGTCCGAAACACCGGACAGGGAGGCACAGATACGCAGTATTTT. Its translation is CSVRNTGQGGTDTQYF.

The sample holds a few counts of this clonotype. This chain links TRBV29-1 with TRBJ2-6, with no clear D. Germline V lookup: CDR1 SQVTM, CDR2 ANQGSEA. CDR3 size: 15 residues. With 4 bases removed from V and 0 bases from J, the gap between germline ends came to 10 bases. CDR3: CSVAQDLSGANVLTF. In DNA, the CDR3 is TGCAGCGTTGCCCAGGACCTCTCTGGGGCCAACGTCCTGACTTTC.

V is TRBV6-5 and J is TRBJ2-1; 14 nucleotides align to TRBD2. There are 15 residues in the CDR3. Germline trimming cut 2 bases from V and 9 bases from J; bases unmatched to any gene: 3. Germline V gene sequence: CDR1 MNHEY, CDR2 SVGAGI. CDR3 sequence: CASSYRTSGGSEQFF. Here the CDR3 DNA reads TGTGCCAGCAGTTACCGGACTAGCGGGGGGAGTGAGCAGTTCTTC.

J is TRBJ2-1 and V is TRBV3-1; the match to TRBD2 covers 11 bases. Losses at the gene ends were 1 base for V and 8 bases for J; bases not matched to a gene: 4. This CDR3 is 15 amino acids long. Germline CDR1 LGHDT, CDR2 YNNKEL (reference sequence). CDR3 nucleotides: TGTGCCAGCAGCCAAGTAGCGGGGGGGTTGCATGAGCAGTTCTTC. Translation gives CASSQVAGGLHEQFF.

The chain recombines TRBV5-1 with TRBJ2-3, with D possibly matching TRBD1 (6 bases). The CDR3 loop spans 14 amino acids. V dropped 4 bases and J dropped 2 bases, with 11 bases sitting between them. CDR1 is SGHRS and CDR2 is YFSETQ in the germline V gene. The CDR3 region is CASSRDKLTDTQYF. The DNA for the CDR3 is TGCGCCAGCAGCCGGGACAAGCTCACAGATACGCAGTATTTT.

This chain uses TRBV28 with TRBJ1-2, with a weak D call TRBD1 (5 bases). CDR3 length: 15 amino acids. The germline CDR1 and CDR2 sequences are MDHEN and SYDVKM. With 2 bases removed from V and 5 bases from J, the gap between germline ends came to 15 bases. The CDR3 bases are TGTGCCAGCAGTTTACCCCCCCGGGGACTATATGGCTACACCTTC. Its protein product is CASSLPPRGLYGYTF.

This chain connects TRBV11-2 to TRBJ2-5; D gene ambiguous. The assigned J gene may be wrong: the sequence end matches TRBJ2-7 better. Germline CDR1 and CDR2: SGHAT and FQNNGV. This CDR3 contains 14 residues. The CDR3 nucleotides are TGTGCCAGCAGCTTACGGGCCAGTACCTACGAGCAGTACTTC. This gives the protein CASSLRASTYEQYF.

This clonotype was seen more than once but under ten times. CDR3 sequence: CASRLRAGDAGNTEAFF. The CDR3 coding sequence is TGTGCCAGCAGGTTACGGGCAGGGGACGCCGGGAACACTGAAGCTTTCTTT. The chain uses TRBV7-2 and TRBJ1-1; TRBD1 is a possible D gene (6 bases). Germline CDR1 is SGHTA and CDR2 is FQGNSA. The CDR3 extends over 17 amino acids. V dropped 6 bases and J dropped 1 base, with 21 bases sitting between them. Full variable domain (remainder filled in from reference TRBV7-2 and TRBJ1-1): GAGVSQSPSNKVTEKGKDVELRCDPISGHTALYWYRQSLGQGLEFLIYFQGNSAPDKSGLPSDRFSAERTGGSVSTLTIQRTQQEDSAVYLCASRLRAGDAGNTEAFFGQGTRLTVV.

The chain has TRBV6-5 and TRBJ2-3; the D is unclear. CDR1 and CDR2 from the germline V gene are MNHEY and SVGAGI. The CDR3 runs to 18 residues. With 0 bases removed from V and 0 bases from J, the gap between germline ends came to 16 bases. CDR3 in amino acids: CASSYSGRGGTSTDTQYF. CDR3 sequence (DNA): TGTGCCAGCAGTTACTCAGGGCGCGGCGGTACTAGCACAGATACGCAGTATTTT.

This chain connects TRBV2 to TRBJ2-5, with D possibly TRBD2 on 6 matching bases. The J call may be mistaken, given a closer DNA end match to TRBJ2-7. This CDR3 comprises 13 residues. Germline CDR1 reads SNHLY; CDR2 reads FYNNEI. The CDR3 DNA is TGTGCCAGCAGTGACGGGACTTCGGACGAGCAGTACTTC. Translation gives CASSDGTSDEQYF.

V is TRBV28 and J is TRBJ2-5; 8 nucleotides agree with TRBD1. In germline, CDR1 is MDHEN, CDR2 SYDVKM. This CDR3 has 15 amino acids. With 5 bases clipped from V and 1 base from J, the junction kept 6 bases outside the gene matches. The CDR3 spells CASSTRTGPQETQYF. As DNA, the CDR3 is TGTGCCAGCAGTACTCGGACAGGGCCCCAAGAGACCCAGTACTTC. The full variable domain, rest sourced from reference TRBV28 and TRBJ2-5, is DVKVTQSSRYLVKRTGEKVFLECVQDMDHENMFWYRQDPGLGLRLIYFSYDVKMKEKGDIPEGYSVSREKKERFSLILESASTNQTSMYLCASSTRTGPQETQYFGPGTRLLVL.

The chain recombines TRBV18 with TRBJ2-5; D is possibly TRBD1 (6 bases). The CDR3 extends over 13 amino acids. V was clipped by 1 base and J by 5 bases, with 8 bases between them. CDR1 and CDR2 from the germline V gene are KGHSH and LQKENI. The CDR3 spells CASSPQGDETQYF. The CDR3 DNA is TGTGCCAGCTCACCACAGGGGGACGAGACCCAGTACTTC.

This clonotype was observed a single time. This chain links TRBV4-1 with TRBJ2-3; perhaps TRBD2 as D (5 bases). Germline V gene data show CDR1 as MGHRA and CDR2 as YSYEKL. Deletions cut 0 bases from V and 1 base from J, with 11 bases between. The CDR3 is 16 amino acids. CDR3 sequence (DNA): TGCGCCAGCAGCCAAGATCCTAGCTGGGGCACAGATACGCAGTATTTT. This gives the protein CASSQDPSWGTDTQYF.